Sequencing of this T cell receptor (beta chain) was carried out in a study of regulatory T cells in long-lasting Graves disease. Whole-study context: In persistent Graves' disease, antithyroid drugs had been taken for over 5 years and TSH receptor antibodies stayed positive.

Researchers made TCR beta libraries by using iRepertoire HTBI primers and running Arm-PCR on CDR3 regions. TCRdb itself ran the multiplex PCR reads through MiXCR, one entry per CDR3 protein. This sample carries 600,000 to 850,000 distinct CDR3 sequences, 30% of them seen once, and the ten largest clones take roughly 41%. This clonotype has more than one count but fewer than ten. CDR1 MNHNS and CDR2 SASEGT come from the germline V gene. The CDR3 totals 13 residues. Trimming removed 3 bases from V and 5 bases from J, with 10 bases in between. Specified time point: persistent/refractory GD, antithyroid drugs over 5 years with positive TRAb. Scientists built the TCR library using RNA that was extracted from PBMCs. It was American Thyroid Association guidelines that determined Graves' disease diagnosis. Blood from the periphery, nine milliliters in all, was drawn into EDTA tubes.

The sequences come from peripheral blood mononuclear cells (PBMCs), collected when the disease was refractory, from a patient treated with antithyroid drugs. The receptor was isolated from a female donor with Graves disease. The chain recombines TRBV6-1 with TRBJ1-1; no clear D. The CDR3 region has the DNA TGTGCCAGCAGTGATGACCCATGGACTGAAGCTTTCTTT. Translating gives CASSDDPWTEAFF.